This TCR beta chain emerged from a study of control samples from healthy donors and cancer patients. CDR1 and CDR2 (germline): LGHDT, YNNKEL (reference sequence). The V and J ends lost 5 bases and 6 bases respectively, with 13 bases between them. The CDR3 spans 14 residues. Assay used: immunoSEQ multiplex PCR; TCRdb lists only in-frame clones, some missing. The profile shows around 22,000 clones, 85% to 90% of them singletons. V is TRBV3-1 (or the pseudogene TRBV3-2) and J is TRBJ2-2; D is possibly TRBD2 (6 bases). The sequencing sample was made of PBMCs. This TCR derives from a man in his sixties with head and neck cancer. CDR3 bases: TGTGCCAGCAGCGAGAGTTCGGGGGCCGGGGAGCTGTTTTTT. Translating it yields CASSESSGAGELFF.